One and the same sample provided the 26 T cell receptor beta chains below, sequenced in a study of blood T cells in healthy people across ages. Then a second PCR, running roughly 7 to 12 cycles, was carried out with a sample-barcoded 5' primer and a J-beta primer mix. TCRdb re-called the 5' RACE reads with MiXCR, one entry per CDR3 protein. The data show about 780,000 distinct CDR3 sequences, roughly 46% seen once. Sequencing was carried out using blood. These receptors all come from a man older than 75 in good health.

Remarks on this clonotype: A much bigger clone sits one base away, suggesting this may be a read error. This chain links TRBV5-1 with TRBJ2-1; 9 bases map to TRBD1. The V gene's germline CDR1 is SGHRS and CDR2 YFSETQ. This CDR3 comprises 14 residues. Trimming took 3 bases from V and 6 from J; bases not matched to a gene: 4. CDR3 DNA: TGCGCCAGCAGCTGGGACAGGGTGCTCAATGAGCAGTTCTTC. Amino acids: CASSWDRVLNEQFF.

This sequence joins TRBV12-3 or TRBV12-4 and TRBJ1-5, with 12 bases aligning to TRBD1. The junction had 2 bases not matched to a gene; V was cut back by 5 bases and J by 6 bases. The CDR3 length is 14 residues. The chain's CDR3 is CASSRDRGLQPQHF. CDR3 DNA: TGTGCCAGCAGTCGGGACAGGGGGCTTCAGCCCCAGCATTTT.

This clonotype has a handful of counts. The J gene is TRBJ2-1, the V gene TRBV2, with TRBD2 identical over 7 bases. This CDR3 has 15 amino acids. The germline CDR1 and CDR2 sequences are SNHLY and FYNNEI. With V trimmed by 4 bases and J by 6 bases, 9 bases remained unmatched. CDR3 amino acids: CASSVATGGANEQFF. For the CDR3, the DNA is TGTGCCAGCAGTGTCGCCACGGGAGGAGCCAATGAGCAGTTCTTC.

On this clonotype: An end of the junction does not agree with germline; a read error may underlie this. V gene TRBV28 combines with J gene TRBJ2-7; 7 positions match TRBD1. CDR3 length equals 15 residues. Germline V gene sequence: CDR1 MDHEN, CDR2 SYDVKM. CDR3 sequence: CASSQPGQITYEQYF. The CDR3 region has the DNA TGTGCAAGCAGTCAGCCGGGACAGATCACCTACGAGCAGTACTTC.

This clonotype was observed a handful of times. The V gene is TRBV6-1, the J gene TRBJ2-6, with 13 bases identical to TRBD2. Germline CDR1 MNHNS, CDR2 SASEGT. Trimming cost V 6 bases and J 0 bases; bases outside gene matches: 5. CDR3 length: 18 amino acids. Here the CDR3 DNA reads TGTGCCAGCAGGTCCGGGACTAGCGGGAACTCTGGGGCCAACGTCCTGACTTTC. Translated: CASRSGTSGNSGANVLTF.

Notes on this clonotype: One end of the junction fails to match germline, which may point to a read error. V usage is TRBV6-7 and J usage is TRBJ2-7; D may be TRBD2 (5 bases). TRBV6-7 is an ORF, and what it does is uncertain. The CDR3 loop spans 15 amino acids. The CDR3 spells CASSYGLRGPYDQYF. DNA for the CDR3: TGTGCCAGCAGTTACGGACTGAGAGGACCCTACGACCAGTACTTC.

This clonotype occurred a few times. V gene TRBV11-3 combines with J gene TRBJ1-2, with D tentatively TRBD1 (6 bases). Germline V CDR1 and CDR2: SGHNT, YENEEA. Deletions cut 1 base from V and 8 bases from J, with 14 bases between. The CDR3 has 14 amino acids. The CDR3 DNA is TGTGCCAGCAGCTTAGCCCGGGGGCCAGGAGGCTACACCTTC. Protein: CASSLARGPGGYTF.

This clonotype has just a few counts. The V and J genes are TRBV12-3 or TRBV12-4 and TRBJ2-7; TRBD1 agrees at 7 bases. V gave up 6 bases and J gave up 2 bases; unmatched junction bases: 7. The CDR3 is 14 residues long. CDR3 residues: CASSNPTGAYEQYF. The CDR3, as DNA: TGTGCCAGCAGCAACCCTACAGGGGCCTACGAGCAGTACTTC.

The chain uses TRBV20-1 and TRBJ2-1; 8 positions match TRBD2. Germline trimming cut 0 bases from V and 4 bases from J; bases unmatched to any gene: 2. The CDR3 extends over 14 amino acids. Per the germline V gene, CDR1 is DFQATT and CDR2 is SNEGSKA (reference sequence). The CDR3 coding sequence is TGCAGTGCTAGAGACGGGAGGGGTTACAATGAGCAGTTCTTC. Its protein is CSARDGRGYNEQFF.

There are a few counts of this clonotype. The rearrangement uses TRBV7-2 and TRBJ2-7, with 7 bases fitting TRBD1. Germline CDR1 reads SGHTA; CDR2 reads FQGNSA. V lost 5 bases, J lost 6 bases, and 7 bases stayed unmatched. The CDR3 totals 13 residues. The chain's CDR3 is CASSDRALREQYF. CDR3 nucleotide sequence: TGTGCCAGCAGCGACAGGGCGTTACGCGAGCAGTACTTC.

This clonotype showed up just a few times. This rearrangement joins TRBV11-2 to TRBJ2-1; D gene ambiguous. Germline CDR1 is SGHAT and CDR2 is FQNNGV. This CDR3 has 13 residues. V dropped 6 bases and J dropped 9 bases, with 15 bases sitting between them. The CDR3 is CASRFAHSAEQFF. The DNA of the CDR3 is TGTGCCAGCAGGTTTGCTCATAGTGCTGAGCAGTTCTTC. The entire variable domain, with the rest obtained from reference TRBV11-2 and TRBJ2-1, is as follows: EAGVAQSPRYKIIEKRQSVAFWCNPISGHATLYWYQQILGQGPKLLIQFQNNGVVDDSQLPKDRFSAERLKGVDSTLKIQPAKLEDSAVYLCASRFAHSAEQFFGPGTRLTVL.

The CDR3 DNA reads TGTGCCAACAGGAAACAGGGCAACTATGGCTACACCTTC. Amino acid sequence: CANRKQGNYGYTF. J is TRBJ1-2 and V is TRBV2; weak D call: TRBD1 (6 bases). Germline V gene sequence: CDR1 SNHLY, CDR2 FYNNEI. Trimming pared 10 bases from V and 2 bases from J, leaving 14 bases between. The length of the CDR3 is 13 residues.

This clonotype was detected a few times. Germline and junction disagree at one end, which may indicate a read error. The chain joins TRBV6-2 or TRBV6-3 to TRBJ2-7, with 8 bases aligning to TRBD2. The CDR3 has 14 residues. Germline values: CDR1 MNHEY, CDR2 SVGEGT. The CDR3 loop reads CASSSQGLVYEQYF. CDR3 in DNA: TGTGCTAGCAGTTCCCAGGGACTAGTCTACGAGCAGTACTTC.

This rearrangement joins TRBV20-1 to TRBJ2-1; D gene unclear. Germline V CDR1 and CDR2: DFQATT, SNEGSKA (reference sequence). V lost 0 bases and J 13 bases, leaving 16 bases between the germline ends. The CDR3 spans 13 residues. DNA of the CDR3: TGCAGTGCTAGAGATCCCAGACAAGAGACCCAGTTCTTC. Translation: CSARDPRQETQFF.

The J gene is TRBJ2-5, the V gene TRBV15; D could derive from TRBD1 or TRBD2 (5 bases each). Germline V gene sequence: CDR1 LNHNV, CDR2 YYDKDF (reference sequence). The CDR3 contains 17 residues. V was pared by 1 base and J by 11 bases, with 26 bases between. CDR3 DNA: TGTGCCACCAGCAGAGTTCATCCCGGGACCCTCGCTGATGAGCAGTACTTC. This encodes CATSRVHPGTLADEQYF. The full variable domain, in which reference TRBV15 and TRBJ2-5 provide the parts outside the CDR3, is DAMVIQNPRYQVTQFGKPVTLSCSQTLNHNVMYWYQQKSSQAPKLLFHYYDKDFNNEADTPDNFQSRRPNTSFCFLDIRSPGLGDTAMYLCATSRVHPGTLADEQYFGPGTRLLVL.

This clonotype turned up a few times. A much bigger clone sits one base away, suggesting this may be a read error. This chain joins TRBV6-6 and TRBJ2-1; D possibly corresponds to TRBD2 (6 bases). The CDR3 is made up of 15 amino acids. CDR1 is MNHNY, CDR2 SVGAGI, per germline (reference sequence). V lost 5 bases and J lost 13, with 24 bases in between. The CDR3 DNA is TGTGCCAGCAGTGGGCAGGGAGGTCTCTTAAAGACCCAGTTCTTC. The encoded protein is CASSGQGGLLKTQFF.

The sample holds a few counts of this clonotype. The chain uses TRBV6-2 or TRBV6-3 and TRBJ1-5; D is undetermined. CDR1 is MNHEY and CDR2 is SVGEGT in the germline V gene. This CDR3 spans 13 amino acids. The V gene lost 0 bases and the J gene lost 7 bases, with 7 bases spanning the gap. CDR3 in amino acids: CASSYSARQPQHF. DNA for the CDR3: TGTGCCAGCAGTTACTCCGCACGCCAGCCCCAGCATTTT.

The chain recombines TRBV3-1 with TRBJ2-4; no reliable D call. TRBJ2-5 matches the DNA end more closely, so the J call is doubtful. CDR1 LGHDT and CDR2 YNNKEL come from the germline V gene (reference sequence). The CDR3 covers 12 residues. The CDR3 bases are TGTGCCAGCAGCCAAGAGATCAAGACCCAGTACTTC. It specifies CASSQEIKTQYF.

This chain links TRBV29-1 with TRBJ2-1, with 10 bases fitting TRBD2. Looked up from germline, CDR1 is SQVTM and CDR2 is ANQGSEA. The junction had 8 bases not matched to a gene; V was cut back by 4 bases and J by 2 bases. This CDR3 comprises 16 residues. CDR3 coding DNA: TGCAGCGTTGGGGGGGTAGCGGGAGGACCCTACAATGAGCAGTTCTTC. As protein: CSVGGVAGGPYNEQFF.

V usage is TRBV15 and J usage is TRBJ2-5; 7 bases map to TRBD2. The V gene end was trimmed by 0 bases and the J gene end by 11 bases; junction bases not matched to a gene: 9. CDR3 size: 14 residues. Germline CDR1 and CDR2: LNHNV and YYDKDF (reference sequence). CDR3 coding DNA: TGTGCCACCAGCAGAGATTCTGGGTCCGGGGGGCAGTACTTC. Translating it yields CATSRDSGSGGQYF.

The J gene is TRBJ1-6, the V gene TRBV5-1; 7 positions match TRBD1. The CDR3 spans 16 residues. With V trimmed by 0 bases and J by 7 bases, 7 bases remained unmatched. The germline V gene has CDR1 SGHRS and CDR2 YFSETQ. The CDR3 nucleotides read TGCGCCAGCAGCTTGGCCGAAGGGGGCGGGAATTCACCCCTCCACTTT. It codes for CASSLAEGGGNSPLHF.

V and J are TRBV5-1 and TRBJ2-1; 9 nucleotides align to TRBD2. Germline V CDR1 and CDR2: SGHRS, YFSETQ. This CDR3 is 16 amino acids long. V was pared by 4 bases and J by 6 bases, with 11 bases of the junction left unmatched. This CDR3 reads CASSLSGTSPLNEQFF. The DNA for the CDR3 is TGCGCCAGCAGCCTATCCGGGACTAGCCCCCTCAATGAGCAGTTCTTC.

CDR3 sequence (DNA): TGTGCCAGCAGCGGGCAGGCTAGTGAGCAGCCCCAGCATTTT. Translating it yields CASSGQASEQPQHF. The chain recombines TRBV21-1 with TRBJ1-5. TRBV21-1 is shown as a pseudogene. There are 14 residues in the CDR3.

The chain combines TRBV4-3 with TRBJ2-1; 7 nucleotides agree with TRBD2. The CDR3 sequence is 19 residues long. After removal of 0 bases from V and 5 bases from J, the junction contained 16 bases not matched to a gene. Looked up from germline, CDR1 is LGHNA and CDR2 is YSLEER. CDR3 nucleotide sequence: TGCGCCAGCAGCCAAGATCTTAAACCGACTAGCATAGCCGACAATGAGCAGTTCTTC. Translation: CASSQDLKPTSIADNEQFF.

This clonotype has a handful of counts. The V call is TRBV28, the J call TRBJ2-5; 13 nucleotides align to TRBD2. This CDR3 has 16 residues. From germline, CDR1 is MDHEN and CDR2 SYDVKM. Trimming at V came to 8 bases and at J to 0 bases, leaving 6 bases not matched to a gene. This CDR3 reads CASGLAGAQYQETQYF. CDR3 nucleotides: TGTGCCAGCGGACTAGCGGGAGCCCAGTACCAAGAGACCCAGTACTTC.

The V gene is TRBV7-3, the J gene TRBJ2-5; D perhaps matches TRBD1 (6 bases). The germline gives CDR1 SGHTA, CDR2 FQGTGA. The CDR3 is 13 residues long. Trimming cost V 8 bases and J 3 bases, with 13 bases left between them. CDR3 loop: CASSGGGKETQYF. The CDR3 nucleotides are TGTGCCAGCTCTGGTGGGGGCAAAGAGACCCAGTACTTC.